These 13 T cell receptor beta chains came from one sample sequenced in a study of metastatic and nonmetastatic thyroid tumors. All patients were treatment-naive before thyroid surgery. TCRdb redid the clone calls on the PCR reads using MiXCR. The sample yields 4,700 or so clones, just under 25% seen once. Material: adjacent normal tissue. These receptors originate from a female donor with papillary thyroid cancer or a benign thyroid nodule (not recorded which). Some clones in this sample may be carry-over from other donors' samples.

By share of the sample, this clone is medium-sized. This chain connects TRBV30 to TRBJ1-2; possible D gene TRBD1, 5 bases. Trimming pared 1 base from V and 6 bases from J, leaving 21 bases between. The germline V gene has CDR1 GTSNPN and CDR2 SVGIG (reference sequence). The CDR3 covers 16 residues. CDR3 amino acids: CAWSDIRRVQFDGYTF. CDR3 nucleotide sequence: TGTGCCTGGAGTGATATACGCAGGGTGCAATTCGATGGCTACACCTTC.

This clone qualifies as medium-sized. CDR3 sequence: CASSLAGKMNTEAFF. CDR3 coding DNA: TGTGCCAGCAGTTTAGCGGGGAAGATGAACACTGAAGCTTTCTTT. This sequence joins TRBV12-3 or TRBV12-4 and TRBJ1-1; D not resolved. V was shortened by 0 bases and J by 0 bases, with 8 bases between the two germline ends. There are 15 residues in the CDR3.

This clone is labeled medium-sized. The chain uses TRBV6-1 and TRBJ2-5, with TRBD1 as a possible D gene (5 bases). V lost 1 base and J lost 5, with 20 bases in between. CDR1 and CDR2 from the germline V gene are MNHNS and SASEGT. CDR3 length equals 17 residues. CDR3 loop: CASSEDYWTNVGETQYF. The CDR3 nucleotides read TGTGCCAGCAGTGAAGATTATTGGACAAACGTAGGGGAGACCCAGTACTTC.

Relative to its sample, this clone is medium-sized. This chain links TRBV28 with TRBJ2-4, with 7 bases matching TRBD1. This CDR3 spans 17 amino acids. V lost 5 bases to trimming and J lost 0 bases; unmatched junction nucleotides: 10. Germline assignment: CDR1 MDHEN and CDR2 SYDVKM. CDR3 in amino acids: CASSGTDSLLAKNIQYF. The DNA for the CDR3 is TGTGCCAGCAGTGGGACAGATTCTCTTCTAGCCAAAAACATTCAGTACTTC.

This clone is categorized as medium-sized. V and J are TRBV7-3 and TRBJ2-1; 9 bases align to TRBD2. The CDR3 contains 15 residues. Germline V gene sequence: CDR1 SGHTA, CDR2 FQGTGA. J gave up 2 bases and V 6 bases, and 5 bases lay outside the gene matches. CDR3 region: CASSLAGDPYNEQFF. CDR3 nucleotides: TGTGCCAGCAGTTTAGCGGGAGACCCCTACAATGAGCAGTTCTTC.

This clone was recorded a few times. The chain employs TRBV20-1 and TRBJ2-7, with 8 bases aligning to TRBD2. CDR1 and CDR2 (germline): DFQATT, SNEGSKA (reference sequence). V shed 2 bases and J 0 bases; nucleotides not matched to a gene: 6. CDR3 length: 15 residues. CDR3 nucleotide sequence: TGCAGTGCTAGACCCGGGACTAGAATCTCCTACGAGCAGTACTTC. This encodes CSARPGTRISYEQYF.

This clone was found a few times. This sequence joins TRBV2 and TRBJ1-1; 9 bases align to TRBD1. This CDR3 region has 14 residues. V dropped 8 bases and J dropped 3; count of bases not matched to a gene: 7. Germline lookup yields CDR1 SNHLY and CDR2 FYNNEI. CDR3 sequence: CASEDRGLHTEAFF. The CDR3 nucleotides read TGTGCCAGCGAGGACAGGGGCCTACACACTGAAGCTTTCTTT. Using reference TRBV2 and TRBJ1-1 for the parts outside the CDR3, the full variable domain is EPEVTQTPSHQVTQMGQEVILRCVPISNHLYFYWYRQILGQKVEFLVSFYNNEISEKSEIFDDQFSVERPDGSNFTLKIRSTKLEDSAMYFCASEDRGLHTEAFFGQGTRLTVV.

The gene calls are TRBV20-1 and TRBJ1-2, with D tentatively TRBD1 (5 bases). V was cut by 1 base and J by 2 bases, with 11 bases left in between. Per germline, CDR1 DFQATT and CDR2 SNEGSKA (reference sequence). This CDR3 region has 14 residues. Here the CDR3 DNA reads TGCAGTGCTAGAGCTGAGGGGCGCAACTATGGCTACACCTTC. Its protein is CSARAEGRNYGYTF.

Concerning this clone: This CDR3 is also generated by other DNA sequences in the sample. This rearrangement joins TRBV7-2 to TRBJ2-7; tentatively, D is TRBD1 (5 bases). This CDR3 region has 15 residues. With 3 bases removed from V and 0 bases from J, the gap between germline ends came to 12 bases. Germline CDR1 is SGHTA and CDR2 is FQGNSA. The chain's CDR3 is CASSFRDSLSYEQYF. The DNA of the CDR3 is TGTGCCAGCAGCTTCCGTGACAGCCTCTCCTACGAGCAGTACTTC.

This clone was seen many times. This chain links TRBV6-1 with TRBJ2-4; D is unresolved. The length of the CDR3 is 14 residues. The V end lost 6 bases, the J end lost 4 bases, and 13 bases lay between the germline ends. CDR1 MNHNS and CDR2 SASEGT come from the germline V gene. CDR3 sequence (DNA): TGTGCCAGCAGCCCCTATGCTACAAAAAACATTCAGTACTTC. This codes for CASSPYATKNIQYF.

This clone is judged medium-sized (0.01 to 0.1%). V usage is TRBV2 and J usage is TRBJ2-2, with D possibly being TRBD1 (6 bases). Trimming shortened V by 6 bases and J by 2 bases, and 16 bases separated the two germline ends. The CDR3 contains 16 residues. Germline CDR1 SNHLY, CDR2 FYNNEI. The CDR3 region has the DNA TGTGCCAGCAGCGTACAGGGCCCGAGTAACACCGGGGAGCTGTTTTTT. It codes for CASSVQGPSNTGELFF.

This clone ranks as large (0.1 to 1%). The V gene is TRBV4-1, the J gene TRBJ1-2, with D possibly matching TRBD1 (6 bases). V was pared by 3 bases and J by 6 bases, with 17 bases between. In germline, CDR1 is MGHRA, CDR2 YSYEKL. This CDR3 is 15 amino acids long. CDR3 protein: CASSQPPGHTNGYTF. The CDR3 DNA reads as TGCGCCAGCAGCCAGCCTCCGGGACACACGAATGGCTACACCTTC.

This clone was counted only a few times. The chain joins TRBV12-3 or TRBV12-4 to TRBJ1-5; D not resolved. The CDR3 length is 15 residues. V lost 3 bases and J lost 0, with 9 bases in between. The CDR3 protein is CASSFGVYSNQPQHF. CDR3 in DNA: TGTGCCAGCAGTTTTGGAGTTTATAGCAATCAGCCCCAGCATTTT.